These 29 T cell receptor beta chains were all obtained from the same sample, sequenced in a study of T-cell reconstitution after alpha-beta-depleted transplantation in children. Researchers prepared the TCRbeta library using unique molecular identifiers, the study reports. TCRdb re-called the PCR reads through MiXCR, storing one row per CDR3 protein. The table records tens of thousands of distinct CDR3 sequences, around 15% of them present only once. The sample was PBMCs, mostly from graft donor cells, taken 180 days after TCRalphabeta/CD19-depleted stem cell transplant. Receptors were obtained from a male patient aged 2 to 9 who had a stem cell transplant for acute lymphoblastic leukemia, so the T cells may come from the graft donor.

The gene calls are TRBV14 and TRBJ2-5; 7 bases are shared with TRBD2. There are 15 residues in the CDR3. Germline CDR1 is SGHDN and CDR2 is FVKESK. After removal of 4 bases from V and 5 bases from J, the junction contained 10 bases not matched to a gene. As DNA, the CDR3 is TGTGCCAGCAGCCGAACGGGGGGTAGCTATGAGACCCAGTACTTC. Its translation: CASSRTGGSYETQYF.

As to this clonotype: A much larger clone differs by one base, so this may be a read error. The rearrangement links TRBV20-1 to TRBJ1-6; 10 bases align to TRBD1. Trimming took 3 bases from V and 9 from J; bases not matched to a gene: 5. The CDR3 totals 14 residues. CDR1 DFQATT and CDR2 SNEGSKA come from the germline V gene (reference sequence). This CDR3 is CSASPGTGVSPLHF. CDR3 DNA: TGCAGTGCTAGTCCCGGGACAGGGGTTTCACCCCTCCACTTT.

The chain recombines TRBV4-1 with TRBJ1-1; TRBD1 might be the D (6 bases). This CDR3 has 15 amino acids. Germline assignment: CDR1 MGHRA and CDR2 YSYEKL. V lost 0 bases and J lost 4, with 12 bases in between. The CDR3 coding sequence is TGCGCCAGCAGCCAAGATCCGGGGGCCCGCACTGAAGCTTTCTTT. Its translation: CASSQDPGARTEAFF.

The genes are TRBV25-1 and TRBJ1-5; no clear D. Germline-derived CDR1 and CDR2 are MGHDK and SYGVNS. V was pared by 5 bases and J by 4 bases, with 9 bases between. This CDR3 has 13 amino acids. In DNA, the CDR3 is TGTGCCAGCAGTCGGAGGGAAAATCAGCCCCAGCATTTT. It specifies CASSRRENQPQHF. Together with reference TRBV25-1 and TRBJ1-5, the CDR3 gives the full variable domain: EADIYQTPRYLVIGTGKKITLECSQTMGHDKMYWYQQDPGMELHLIHYSYGVNSTEKGDLSSESTVSRIRTEHFPLTLESARPSHTSQYLCASSRRENQPQHFGDGTRLSIL.

This clonotype was found many times. The chain uses TRBV5-5 and TRBJ2-5; tentative D call: TRBD1 (6 bases). Germline loops: CDR1 SGHKS, CDR2 YYEKEE (reference sequence). The CDR3 is made up of 15 amino acids. The germline V and J ends were trimmed by 0 bases and 7 bases, with 16 bases remaining between them. The CDR3 region has the DNA TGTGCCAGCAGCTTGGACGGCAGGGGTTATAGGACCCAGTACTTC. Residues: CASSLDGRGYRTQYF.

This clonotype was picked up a small number of times. The chain is built from TRBV11-2 and TRBJ1-2; no reliable D call. This CDR3 comprises 16 residues. Germline CDR1 reads SGHAT; CDR2 reads FQNNGV. V shed 2 bases and J shed 5 bases, with 18 bases lying between them. CDR3 DNA sequence: TGTGCCAGCAGCTTAACCGCAGGAGGATTTAATTATGGCTACACCTTC. It is translated as CASSLTAGGFNYGYTF.

V is TRBV29-1 and J is TRBJ1-1, with D uncertain. The CDR3 sequence is 11 residues long. Per the germline V gene, CDR1 is SQVTM and CDR2 is ANQGSEA. Trimming cost V 5 bases and J 2 bases, with 6 bases left between them. CDR3 coding DNA: TGCAGCGTTCTCCCTAACACTGAAGCTTTCTTT. Encoded protein: CSVLPNTEAFF.

The genes are TRBV20-1 and TRBJ2-1; 14 positions match TRBD2. The CDR3 loop spans 14 amino acids. The V segment lost 6 bases and the J segment 15 bases; nucleotides outside the gene matches: 13. Germline V gene sequence: CDR1 DFQATT, CDR2 SNEGSKA (reference sequence). Written as DNA, the CDR3 is TGCAGTGCCAACCCGGGACTAGCGGGAGTTCATGGGTTCTTC. It codes for CSANPGLAGVHGFF.

In its sample, this clonotype was seen many times. The chain has TRBV20-1 and TRBJ1-3; D call uncertain. Trimming left V 0 bases short and J 4 bases short, with 28 bases between. The CDR3 consists of 20 residues. Per germline, CDR1 DFQATT and CDR2 SNEGSKA (reference sequence). CDR3 sequence (DNA): TGCAGTGCTAGAGATCTCCTGCCTTGGTCCGCCCGATTATCCGGAAACACCATATATTTT. It codes for CSARDLLPWSARLSGNTIYF.

The genes are TRBV15 and TRBJ1-1; D call uncertain. The CDR3 has 15 residues. Germline CDR1 is LNHNV and CDR2 is YYDKDF (reference sequence). V shed 1 base and J shed 0 bases, with 9 bases lying between them. The DNA of the CDR3 is TGTGCCACCAGCAGAGTTCCGGGGATGAACACTGAAGCTTTCTTT. It specifies CATSRVPGMNTEAFF.

The rearrangement links TRBV29-1 to TRBJ2-6; D is perhaps TRBD1 (6 bases). The CDR3 contains 18 residues. Trimming removed 5 bases from V and 0 bases from J, with 20 bases in between. From germline, CDR1 is SQVTM and CDR2 ANQGSEA. CDR3 coding DNA: TGCAGCGTTTACAGGGCGGAAGGAGAAAGCTCTGGGGCCAACGTCCTGACTTTC. Translating it yields CSVYRAEGESSGANVLTF.

This clonotype was detected many times. The chain recombines TRBV12-5 with TRBJ2-3; no clear D gene. Deletions cut 4 bases from V and 0 bases from J, with 5 bases between. CDR1 is LGHNT and CDR2 is FRNRAP in the germline V gene. The length of the CDR3 is 13 residues. CDR3 nucleotide sequence: TGTGCTAGTGGTTATCATAGCACAGATACGCAGTATTTT. It yields the protein CASGYHSTDTQYF.

This clonotype appeared a few times. The chain employs TRBV27 and TRBJ2-1, with 10 nucleotides matching TRBD2. V lost 7 bases and J lost 2; bases outside the gene matches: 2. This CDR3 has 14 residues. Germline CDR1 MNHEY, CDR2 SMNVEV (reference sequence). The CDR3, as DNA: TGTGCCAGCAACCTAGCGGGGGCCTACAATGAGCAGTTCTTC. Translated: CASNLAGAYNEQFF.

The rearrangement uses TRBV5-1 and TRBJ2-3; 8 bases align to TRBD1. Germline V gene lookup returns CDR1 SGHRS and CDR2 YFSETQ. Trimming at V came to 2 bases and at J to 7 bases, leaving 12 bases not matched to a gene. The length of the CDR3 is 16 residues. CDR3: CASSLESGQGGNTQYF. Here the CDR3 DNA reads TGCGCCAGCAGCTTAGAAAGCGGACAGGGCGGCAATACGCAGTATTTT.

This clonotype was counted a few times. The chain couples TRBV20-1 to TRBJ1-5; TRBD1 might be the D (5 bases). The CDR3 runs to 15 residues. V lost 0 bases and J lost 3, with 12 bases in between. Germline V lookup: CDR1 DFQATT, CDR2 SNEGSKA (reference sequence). The CDR3 nucleotides are TGCAGTGCTAGAGATTTCCGGGACTCCAATCAGCCCCAGCATTTT. It is translated as CSARDFRDSNQPQHF.

J is TRBJ2-5 and V is TRBV7-9, with 7 positions matching TRBD1. Germline CDR1 reads SEHNR; CDR2 reads FQNEAQ (reference sequence). The CDR3 sequence is 16 residues long. Germline trimming cut 5 bases from V and 5 bases from J; bases unmatched to any gene: 14. The CDR3 sequence is CASSRPNRGQRETQYF. The DNA of the CDR3 is TGTGCCAGCAGCCGACCGAACAGGGGACAGCGGGAGACCCAGTACTTC.

This sequence joins TRBV5-1 and TRBJ2-3, with TRBD2 matching 8 bases. The CDR3 extends over 17 amino acids. V was pared by 4 bases and J by 1 base, with 11 bases of the junction left unmatched. Per germline, CDR1 SGHRS and CDR2 YFSETQ. The CDR3 here is CASSPGLVGGGTDTQYF. The DNA of the CDR3 is TGCGCCAGCAGCCCAGGGTTGGTCGGGGGGGGCACAGATACGCAGTATTTT. Complete variable domain (other parts from reference TRBV5-1 and TRBJ2-3): KAGVTQTPRYLIKTRGQQVTLSCSPISGHRSVSWYQQTPGQGLQFLFEYFSETQRNKGNFPGRFSGRQFSNSRSEMNVSTLELGDSALYLCASSPGLVGGGTDTQYFGPGTRLTVL.

This clonotype was observed a handful of times. The rearrangement links TRBV4-1 to TRBJ2-5; TRBD1 agrees at 10 bases. Germline trimming cut 0 bases from V and 5 bases from J; bases unmatched to any gene: 3. Germline-derived CDR1 and CDR2 are MGHRA and YSYEKL. The CDR3 has 15 amino acids. The CDR3 nucleotides read TGCGCCAGCAGCCAAGATCCGGGACAGGGGGAGACCCAGTACTTC. Encoded protein: CASSQDPGQGETQYF.

This clonotype was counted a few times. The CDR3 DNA follows: TGCAGCGTCGAGATTGCCCCGGCCGGGGAGCTGTTTTTT. It is translated as CSVEIAPAGELFF. J is TRBJ2-2 and V is TRBV29-1, with no clear D. V lost 6 bases and J 6 bases, leaving 14 bases between the germline ends. Germline loops: CDR1 SQVTM, CDR2 ANQGSEA. The CDR3 consists of 13 residues.

This clonotype has a count of ten or more. The chain joins TRBV20-1 to TRBJ2-1, with TRBD2 matching 8 bases. This CDR3 is 14 amino acids long. Germline V lookup: CDR1 DFQATT, CDR2 SNEGSKA (reference sequence). V shed 5 bases, J shed 2 bases, and the junction held 5 bases outside the gene matches. The CDR3 sequence: CSAPLSGAYNEQFF. In DNA, the CDR3 is TGCAGTGCTCCACTTAGCGGGGCCTACAATGAGCAGTTCTTC.

The gene calls are TRBV7-9 and TRBJ1-4; TRBD1 is a possible D gene (5 bases). The germline V gene has CDR1 SEHNR and CDR2 FQNEAQ (reference sequence). There are 15 residues in the CDR3. V dropped 7 bases and J dropped 7 bases, with 19 bases sitting between them. The CDR3 nucleotides are TGTGCCAGCACCCCCCGGACTCATCAGGGTGAAAAACTGTTTTTT. Its protein product is CASTPRTHQGEKLFF.

This clonotype was observed a handful of times. The chain recombines TRBV2 with TRBJ2-7; the D is unclear. Germline assignment: CDR1 SNHLY and CDR2 FYNNEI. The CDR3 has 11 amino acids. V was cut by 4 bases and J by 5 bases, with 6 bases left in between. The CDR3 here is CASSGGDEQYF. CDR3 sequence (DNA): TGTGCCAGCAGTGGTGGGGACGAGCAGTACTTC.

This clonotype was counted at least ten times. V gene TRBV5-1 combines with J gene TRBJ2-1, with D perhaps given as TRBD1 or TRBD2 (5 bases each). The CDR3 has 12 amino acids. Germline assignment: CDR1 SGHRS and CDR2 YFSETQ. The V gene lost 4 bases and the J gene lost 7 bases, with 9 bases spanning the gap. CDR3 loop: CASSEGWNEQFF. Written as DNA, the CDR3 is TGCGCCAGCAGCGAGGGGTGGAATGAGCAGTTCTTC.

This clonotype was counted a few times. This chain joins TRBV19 and TRBJ2-1, with no clear D. The CDR3 extends over 16 amino acids. Between the trimmed V and J ends, which lost 4 bases and 4 bases, there was a span of 17 bases. Germline lookup yields CDR1 LNHDA and CDR2 SQIVND (reference sequence). The CDR3 DNA is TGTGCCAGTAGTAGGGCCTTGGTCGATTTATACAATGAGCAGTTCTTC. Protein sequence: CASSRALVDLYNEQFF.

This clonotype came up a few times. The V call is TRBV2, the J call TRBJ2-5; D might be TRBD1 or TRBD2, each matching 5 bases. CDR1 SNHLY and CDR2 FYNNEI come from the germline V gene. The V end was cut by 6 bases, the J end by 4 bases, with 9 bases between. This CDR3 is 12 amino acids long. Here the CDR3 reads CASRRDGETQYF. In DNA, the CDR3 is TGTGCCAGCAGACGGGACGGAGAGACCCAGTACTTC.

There are a few counts of this clonotype. The gene calls are TRBV18 and TRBJ1-1; D is perhaps TRBD1 (6 bases). The V end was cut by 3 bases, the J end by 0 bases, with 14 bases between. The CDR3 extends over 16 amino acids. The germline V gene encodes CDR1 KGHSH and CDR2 LQKENI. This chain's CDR3 is CASSPSLRGLNTEAFF. CDR3 sequence (DNA): TGTGCCAGCTCACCCTCGCTCAGGGGCTTGAACACTGAAGCTTTCTTT.

This clonotype has just a few counts. V is TRBV6-1 and J is TRBJ2-3; D is possibly TRBD1 (5 bases). V gave up 7 bases and J gave up 4 bases, with 12 bases separating them. The CDR3 sequence is 13 residues long. Germline CDR1 MNHNS, CDR2 SASEGT. The CDR3 region has the DNA TGTGCCAGCATCGACAGTCAAGCAGATACGCAGTATTTT. Translating it yields CASIDSQADTQYF.

This clonotype was picked up many times. The chain links TRBV6-1 to TRBJ2-3; D possibly corresponds to TRBD1 (6 bases). This CDR3 is 16 amino acids long. Per germline, CDR1 MNHNS and CDR2 SASEGT. The V end was cut by 6 bases, the J end by 2 bases, with 18 bases between. CDR3 residues: CASSDRTARNTDTQYF. CDR3 DNA: TGTGCCAGCAGCGACCGGACAGCTAGAAACACAGATACGCAGTATTTT.

This clonotype is categorized as medium-sized. The chain combines TRBV7-9 with TRBJ1-2; the D gene is possibly TRBD1 (5 bases). The V gene's germline CDR1 is SEHNR and CDR2 FQNEAQ (reference sequence). The CDR3 is made up of 15 amino acids. V was clipped by 2 bases and J by 1 base, with 11 bases between them. The CDR3, as DNA: TGTGCCAGCAGCTTAATTCAGGGTGATAACTATGGCTACACCTTC. It codes for CASSLIQGDNYGYTF.